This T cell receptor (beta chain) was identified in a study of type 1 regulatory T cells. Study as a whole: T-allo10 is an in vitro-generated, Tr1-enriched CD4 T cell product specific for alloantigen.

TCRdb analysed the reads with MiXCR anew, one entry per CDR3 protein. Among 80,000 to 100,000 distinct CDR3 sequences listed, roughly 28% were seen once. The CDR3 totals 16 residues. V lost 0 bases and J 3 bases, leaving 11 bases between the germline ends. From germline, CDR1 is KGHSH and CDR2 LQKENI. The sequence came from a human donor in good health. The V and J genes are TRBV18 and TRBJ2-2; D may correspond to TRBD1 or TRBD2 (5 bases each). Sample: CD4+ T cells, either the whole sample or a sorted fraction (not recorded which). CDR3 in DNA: TGTGCCAGCTCACCACCGGGCCGGGGCTACACCGGGGAGCTGTTTTTT. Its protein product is CASSPPGRGYTGELFF.